This T cell receptor beta chain was recorded in a study of blood T cell repertoires in COVID-19. This CDR3 has 15 amino acids. From germline, CDR1 is MNHEY and CDR2 SMNVEV (reference sequence). V trimming: 5 bases; J trimming: 7 bases; junction bases outside the gene matches: 8. Assay: immunoSEQ multiplex PCR; the TCRdb copy retains only in-frame clones and omits some. Altogether 150,000 to 200,000 clones are present, 60% to 80% being singletons, with the ten largest covering 26%. The clonotype originates from a woman aged 65 to 85 with acute or convalescent COVID-19. The chain carries TRBV27 and TRBJ1-6; 7 bases are a match to TRBD1. Material for sequencing was peripheral blood. The CDR3 is CASSPRQGINSPLHF. The CDR3 region has the DNA TGTGCCAGCAGTCCGAGACAGGGTATAAATTCACCCCTCCACTTT.